A single T cell receptor beta chain is shown here with its context. Its antigen is still unknown. The record has no base qualities; no much larger clone is one base away. Libraries came from 5' RACE. A second about 7 to 12 cycle PCR used a sample-barcoded 5' primer and a J-beta primer mix. A template-switch 5' adaptor carrying 12 random nucleotides introduced a unique molecular identifier onto each TCR beta cDNA molecule. At least 3 million CDR3-containing paired-end reads were obtained from each sample. First-strand cDNA synthesis was performed from all RNA using the Mint cDNA synthesis kit, with priming by a TRBC-specific oligonucleotide. Following uracil-DNA glycosylase treatment, all cDNA underwent a first 18-cycle PCR with the universal primers M1SS and BC2_uni_R. The study's own analysis went as follows. Each sample was normalized by randomly selecting 1 million high-quality reads, each carrying a distinct molecular identifier. Reads sharing molecular identifiers were discarded rather than binned into consensus sequences. MiTCR, set to a Q25 quality threshold and the strictest error-elimination algorithm, was used for CDR3 identification, clonotype clustering and error correction. Lower-bound total TCR beta diversity was estimated with a nonparametric unseen species model using Euler transformation. The raw public reads went through TCRdb reprocessing: fastp at Q25, MiXCR clone calling, in-frame beta chains kept. Every distinct CDR3 protein forms one entry, paired with its most common genes and DNA. In this record, the V and J calls reflect TCRdb's handling and not the investigators' own analysis. The sample table holds over 1,500,000 distinct CDR3 sequences, of which around 42% were seen once. The ten largest clones add up to roughly 24% of the sample.

From cysteine to phenylalanine, the CDR3 is 13 amino acids long. The sequence is cut down to CDR3 DNA, 39 bases in frame from base 1. The germline V gene supplies CDR1 SGHRS and CDR2 YFSETQ. Deletion took 2 bases off V and 8 bases off J, with a span of 13 bases between the germline ends. This record belongs to a study of blood T cells in healthy people across ages (dated by TCRdb to about 2015). Context from the whole study: Template switching captured roughly one uniquely barcoded TCR beta cDNA molecule per two T cells in model experiments. Donors were grouped into four age groups: young (average 16 years), middle-aged (less than 40), aged (around 66) and long-lived (roughly 80). To track age-related changes in TCR beta repertoire diversity, the study relied on deep sequencing normalized with unique cDNA molecular identifiers. To avoid experimental bias, donors of different ages were spread randomly across the sequencing lanes. Two additional independent replicas of 1 million unique cDNA reads from the same blood draw were analyzed for two donors (one aged 18 to 29 and one aged 80 or older).

Results the study describes overall, beyond this receptor: Because donor CMV infection status was unknown, age-related changes in expanded clonotypes were potentially confounded. The long-lived group showed more naive CD4+ T cells, fewer expanded clones and increased TCR diversity than the aged group, suggesting age selection. Estimates of total diversity based on one million sequenced T cells were considered lower bounds and underestimates. Observed TCR beta diversity correlated strongly with the percentage of naive T cells measured by flow cytometry. Conclusive comparison of naive and antigen-experienced compartments was prevented by the profiling of bulk unsorted PBMCs. Observed TCR beta diversity per million T cells fell roughly linearly with age, and a significant reduction was already apparent by age around 40.

Systemically healthy Caucasian individuals from Russia, approximately 39 in total and aged roughly 6 to 100 years, were included as donors. Approximately 9 milliliters of peripheral blood were collected from each donor into EDTA-treated Vacutainer tubes. Ficoll-Paque density-gradient centrifugation was used to isolate PBMCs, with at least 6 million per sample. Total RNA was extracted from PBMCs with Trizol reagent, with at least 6 micrograms obtained per sample. For every donor, an aliquot of PBMCs went through flow cytometry to measure the percentages of naive CD45RAhigh/CD27high T cells. The source of this sequence is a human donor in good health. The rearrangement joined TRBV5-1 to TRBJ1-2, and the D gene may be TRBD1, 6 bases matching. The sequenced material came from blood. The DNA sequence is given as TGCGCCAGCAGCTTATCAGGGGCGGACGGCTACACCTTC. Its coded protein is CASSLSGADGYTF. Here the CDR3 is joined to the reference TRBV5-1 and TRBJ1-2 genes, and the full variable domain is: KAGVTQTPRYLIKTRGQQVTLSCSPISGHRSVSWYQQTPGQGLQFLFEYFSETQRNKGNFPGRFSGRQFSNSRSEMNVSTLELGDSALYLCASSLSGADGYTFGSGTRLTVV.